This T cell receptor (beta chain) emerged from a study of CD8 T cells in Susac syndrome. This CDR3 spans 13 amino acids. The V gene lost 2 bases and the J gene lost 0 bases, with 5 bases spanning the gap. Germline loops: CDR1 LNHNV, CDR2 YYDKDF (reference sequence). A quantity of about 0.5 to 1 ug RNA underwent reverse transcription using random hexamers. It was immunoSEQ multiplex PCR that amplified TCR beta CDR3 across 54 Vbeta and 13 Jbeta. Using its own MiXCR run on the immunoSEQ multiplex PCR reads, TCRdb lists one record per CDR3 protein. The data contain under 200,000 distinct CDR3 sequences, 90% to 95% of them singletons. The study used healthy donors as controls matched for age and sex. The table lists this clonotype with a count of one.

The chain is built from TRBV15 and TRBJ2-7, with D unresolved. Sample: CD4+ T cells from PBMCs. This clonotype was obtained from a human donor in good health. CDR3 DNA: TGTGCCACCAGCAGACAGTACTCCTACGAGCAGTACGTC. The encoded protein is CATSRQYSYEQYV.